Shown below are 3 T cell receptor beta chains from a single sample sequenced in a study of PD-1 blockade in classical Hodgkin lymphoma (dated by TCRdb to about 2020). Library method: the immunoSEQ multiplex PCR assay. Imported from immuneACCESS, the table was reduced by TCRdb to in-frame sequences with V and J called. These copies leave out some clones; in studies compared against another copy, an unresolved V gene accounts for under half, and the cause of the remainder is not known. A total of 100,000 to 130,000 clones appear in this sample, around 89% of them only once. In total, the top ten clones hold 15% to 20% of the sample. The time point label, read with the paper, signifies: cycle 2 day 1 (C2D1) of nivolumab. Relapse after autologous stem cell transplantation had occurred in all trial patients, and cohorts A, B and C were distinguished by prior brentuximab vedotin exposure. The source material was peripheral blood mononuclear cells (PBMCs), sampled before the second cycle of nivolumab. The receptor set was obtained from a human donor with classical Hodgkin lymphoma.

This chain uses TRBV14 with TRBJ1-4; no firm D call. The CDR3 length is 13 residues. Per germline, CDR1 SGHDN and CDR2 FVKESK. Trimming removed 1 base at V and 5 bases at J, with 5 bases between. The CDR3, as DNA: TGTGCCAGCAGCCAAGCCGGGAATGAAAAACTGTTTTTT. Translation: CASSQAGNEKLFF.

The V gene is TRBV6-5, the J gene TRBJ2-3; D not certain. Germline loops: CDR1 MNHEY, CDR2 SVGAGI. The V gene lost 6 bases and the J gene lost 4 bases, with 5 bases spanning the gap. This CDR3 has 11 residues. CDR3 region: CASSQSDTQYF. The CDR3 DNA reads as TGTGCCAGCAGCCAGTCAGATACGCAGTATTTT.

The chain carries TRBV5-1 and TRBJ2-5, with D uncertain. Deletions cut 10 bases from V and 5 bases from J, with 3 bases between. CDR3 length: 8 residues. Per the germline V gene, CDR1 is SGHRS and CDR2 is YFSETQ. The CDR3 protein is CAGETQYF. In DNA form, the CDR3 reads TGCGCCGGGGAGACCCAGTACTTC.